The 30 T cell receptor beta chains below were found in one sample sequenced in a study of cytomegalovirus exposure and HLA in healthy donors. In the PCR, 60 Vbeta and 13 Jbeta primers were used. Assay used: immunoSEQ multiplex PCR; TCRdb lists only in-frame clones, some missing. Of more than 110,000 clones listed, approximately 63% are singletons. Sequenced sample: PBMCs. These receptors originate from an older woman in good health and CMV-seropositive.

This chain joins TRBV11-2 and TRBJ1-3; D is uncertain. V lost 0 bases and J 0 bases, leaving 6 bases between the germline ends. The CDR3 covers 15 residues. From germline, CDR1 is SGHAT and CDR2 FQNNGV. CDR3 residues: CASSLESRSGNTIYF. The DNA of the CDR3 is TGTGCCAGCAGCTTAGAATCCCGCTCTGGAAACACCATATATTTT.

The V gene is TRBV28, the J gene TRBJ2-7; the D gene is possibly TRBD1 (7 bases). The length of the CDR3 is 17 residues. Germline V gene sequence: CDR1 MDHEN, CDR2 SYDVKM. V was trimmed by 4 bases and J by 5 bases, leaving 24 bases between them. The CDR3 is CASSWVPRGAHWDEQYF. The CDR3 DNA reads TGTGCCAGCAGTTGGGTGCCCAGGGGGGCGCATTGGGACGAGCAGTACTTC.

Comments on this clone: The limits of the CDR3 on the DNA are not certain, so only TCRdb's listed CDR3 is given. CDR3 sequence reads: CASSSSGSYGYTF. This chain connects TRBV6-5 to TRBJ1-2. Germline loops: CDR1 MNHEY, CDR2 SVGAGI. The CDR3 spans 13 amino acids, including both terminal residues.

This clone was detected a few times. In DNA form, the CDR3 reads TGCGCCAGCAGCCAAAGAGCGGGAGTTCTATTAAACAATGAGCAGTTCTTC. Protein sequence: CASSQRAGVLLNNEQFF. The chain joins TRBV4-1 to TRBJ2-1, with TRBD2 matching 8 bases. Per the germline V gene, CDR1 is MGHRA and CDR2 is YSYEKL. V lost 2 bases, J lost 5 bases, and 11 bases stayed unmatched. This CDR3 spans 17 amino acids.

A few counts support this clone. The genes are TRBV10-1 and TRBJ2-7; TRBD1 agrees at 11 bases. The CDR3 is 15 residues long. The V and J ends lost 4 bases and 3 bases, in that order; junction bases with no gene match: 5. Germline-derived CDR1 and CDR2 are WNHNN and SYGVQD (reference sequence). In DNA, the CDR3 is TGCGCCAGCAGTGGGCCGGGACAGGGGGACTACGAGCAGTACTTC. Its protein product is CASSGPGQGDYEQYF.

The chain is built from TRBV11-2 and TRBJ2-5, with TRBD2 identical over 9 bases. This CDR3 has 15 amino acids. The V gene's germline CDR1 is SGHAT and CDR2 FQNNGV. With 5 bases clipped from V and 4 bases from J, the junction kept 8 bases outside the gene matches. CDR3 coding DNA: TGTGCCAGCAGCCCGATTTTAGCGGGAGTAGAGACCCAGTACTTC. Its translation is CASSPILAGVETQYF.

V is TRBV15 and J is TRBJ2-7; D is unresolved. Trimming took 1 base from V and 2 from J, leaving 6 bases between them. The germline V gene encodes CDR1 LNHNV and CDR2 YYDKDF (reference sequence). CDR3 length: 13 amino acids. The CDR3 loop is CATSRVPAYEQYF. CDR3 coding DNA: TGTGCCACCAGCAGAGTTCCAGCCTACGAGCAGTACTTC.

This clone was recorded a few times. The chain joins TRBV7-9 to TRBJ1-1; 9 bases match TRBD1. Losses at the gene ends were 6 bases for V and 1 base for J; bases not matched to a gene: 15. CDR3 length equals 18 residues. CDR1 and CDR2 from the germline V gene are SEHNR and FQNEAQ (reference sequence). The CDR3 sequence: CASRPTGGGLLGNTEAFF. For the CDR3, the DNA is TGTGCCAGCAGGCCCACAGGGGGCGGATTATTGGGGAACACTGAAGCTTTCTTT.

The genes are TRBV7-8 and TRBJ1-1; weak D call: TRBD1 (6 bases). Germline CDR1 reads SGHVS; CDR2 reads FQNEAQ. V gave up 2 bases and J gave up 1 base, with 14 bases separating them. This CDR3 is built from 16 residues. CDR3 region: CASSLRQGQKNTEAFF. Here the CDR3 DNA reads TGTGCCAGCAGCTTAAGGCAGGGGCAGAAGAACACTGAAGCTTTCTTT.

The chain combines TRBV7-6 with TRBJ2-5; a possible D gene is TRBD2 (5 bases). CDR3 length: 14 residues. V shed 3 bases and J shed 0 bases, with 8 bases lying between them. Per the germline V gene, CDR1 is SGHVS and CDR2 is FNYEAQ. CDR3: CASSLSGNQETQYF. In DNA, the CDR3 is TGTGCCAGCAGCTTGTCCGGGAACCAAGAGACCCAGTACTTC.

The chain couples TRBV5-1 to TRBJ1-5; 10 nucleotides line up with TRBD1. V dropped 5 bases and J dropped 3; count of bases not matched to a gene: 5. CDR1 and CDR2 (germline): SGHRS, YFSETQ. The CDR3 is 15 amino acids. Here the CDR3 DNA reads TGCGCCAGCAGGGTCGGGACAGGGGACAATCAGCCCCAGCATTTT. It encodes CASRVGTGDNQPQHF.

The gene calls are TRBV10-3 and TRBJ2-1; D gene unclear. The CDR3 has 13 amino acids. The germline V gene has CDR1 ENHRY and CDR2 SYGVKD. Deletions cut 10 bases from V and 5 bases from J, with 15 bases between. The CDR3 region has the DNA TGTGCCACCGAGACCCCCCGGGACAATGAGCAGTTCTTC. It translates to CATETPRDNEQFF.

The CDR3 reads CASSLNREQYF. The CDR3 coding sequence is TGTGCCAGCAGTCTGAATCGGGAGCAGTACTTC. The rearrangement joins TRBV28 to TRBJ2-7; D is ambiguous. Germline V gives CDR1 MDHEN, CDR2 SYDVKM. The CDR3 covers 11 residues. V was clipped by 5 bases and J by 7 bases, with 9 bases between them.

This chain links TRBV5-8 with TRBJ2-1; TRBD2 matches 10 bases. CDR1 is SGHTS, CDR2 YDEGEE, per germline. The junction had 10 bases not matched to a gene; V was cut back by 3 bases and J by 7 bases. This CDR3 contains 16 residues. The CDR3 reads CASSSPGSGRRNEQFF. The CDR3 DNA follows: TGTGCCAGCAGCTCACCGGGTAGCGGGAGGAGAAATGAGCAGTTCTTC.

The chain has TRBV5-5 and TRBJ1-1; 7 bases line up with TRBD1. In germline, CDR1 is SGHKS, CDR2 YYEKEE (reference sequence). With 2 bases clipped from V and 1 base from J, the junction kept 2 bases outside the gene matches. This CDR3 has 14 residues. The CDR3 nucleotides are TGTGCCAGCAGCTTCGACAGGGCGAACACTGAAGCTTTCTTT. Translating gives CASSFDRANTEAFF. Combining the CDR3 with reference TRBV5-5 and TRBJ1-1 gives the whole variable domain DAGVTQSPTHLIKTRGQQVTLRCSPISGHKSVSWYQQVLGQGPQFIFQYYEKEERGRGNFPDRFSARQFPNYSSELNVNALLLGDSALYLCASSFDRANTEAFFGQGTRLTVV.

The chain combines TRBV21-1 with TRBJ2-7; the listed D gene, TRBD2, was not tested against the DNA. TRBV21-1 is a pseudogene. The CDR3 consists of 15 residues. CDR3 sequence: CASSNSTSGNYEQYF. CDR3 in DNA: TGTGCCAGCAGCAATTCTACTAGCGGAAATTACGAGCAGTACTTC.

This clone has only a few counts. CDR3 bases: TGTGCCATTAATCTCTCTGGGGCCAACGTCCTGACTTTC. Its protein product is CAINLSGANVLTF. The rearrangement uses TRBV2 and TRBJ2-6; no definite D call. This CDR3 has 13 residues. Trimming left V 10 bases short and J 0 bases short, with 7 bases between. From germline, CDR1 is SNHLY and CDR2 FYNNEI.

This clone was counted once. The V call is TRBV5-4, the J call TRBJ2-2; a possible D gene is TRBD1 (5 bases). V was clipped by 3 bases and J by 4 bases, with 16 bases between them. CDR3 size: 16 residues. Germline V gives CDR1 SGHNT, CDR2 YYREEE (reference sequence). CDR3 bases: TGTGCCAGCAGCTCAAGGGGATTGAGAGGCACCGGGGAGCTGTTTTTT. As protein: CASSSRGLRGTGELFF.

This clone has only a few counts. The chain combines TRBV11-2 with TRBJ1-5, with D hard to call. This CDR3 is built from 15 residues. V was cut by 5 bases and J by 1 base, with 12 bases left in between. Looked up from germline, CDR1 is SGHAT and CDR2 is FQNNGV. DNA for the CDR3: TGTGCCAGCAGCCAAGCGGGTGTGAGCAATCAGCCCCAGCATTTT. Protein sequence: CASSQAGVSNQPQHF.

The V and J genes are TRBV5-1 and TRBJ2-3; tentative D call: TRBD2 (6 bases). This CDR3 is 14 amino acids long. From germline, CDR1 is SGHRS and CDR2 YFSETQ. V was cut by 4 bases and J by 2 bases, with 11 bases left in between. The CDR3 here is CASSTRGNTDTQYF. CDR3 DNA sequence: TGCGCCAGCAGCACCCGGGGGAACACAGATACGCAGTATTTT.

The chain has TRBV6-6 and TRBJ2-1; weak D call: TRBD2 (6 bases). CDR1 is MNHNY and CDR2 is SVGAGI in the germline V gene (reference sequence). This CDR3 has 14 amino acids. The ends were cut back, 5 bases at V and 13 bases at J, with 21 bases in the middle. The DNA for the CDR3 is TGTGCCAGCAGTCCCGCAGGAGGGGACCCAAGCCAGTTCTTC. It encodes CASSPAGGDPSQFF.

CDR3 protein: CASSSRPLAPFYEQYF. The CDR3 nucleotides read TGTGCCAGCAGCTCTCGACCCCTAGCGCCTTTCTACGAGCAGTACTTC. V and J are TRBV11-3 and TRBJ2-7; weak D call: TRBD2 (6 bases). Germline V lookup: CDR1 SGHNT, CDR2 YENEEA. Deletions cut 4 bases from V and 3 bases from J, with 19 bases between. The CDR3 contains 16 residues.

J is TRBJ1-4 and V is TRBV28, with TRBD1 identical over 9 bases. The J segment lost 8 bases and the V segment lost 5 bases, leaving 6 bases of the junction unmatched. This CDR3 has 14 amino acids. Germline values: CDR1 MDHEN, CDR2 SYDVKM. DNA for the CDR3: TGTGCCAGCAGTCCCGGGACAGGGTTAGAAAAACTGTTTTTT. Translated: CASSPGTGLEKLFF.

This clone was counted once. The chain couples TRBV10-3 to TRBJ2-1; D gene uncertain. The CDR3 extends over 14 amino acids. Per germline, CDR1 ENHRY and CDR2 SYGVKD. Trimming took 2 bases from V and 4 from J, leaving 9 bases between them. The CDR3 DNA reads as TGTGCCATCAGTGAGGGATCACTATACAATGAGCAGTTCTTC. Its translation: CAISEGSLYNEQFF.

The CDR3 DNA follows: TGTGCTAGTGGTTTGGGCGAATCCTACGAGCAGTACTTC. Its protein is CASGLGESYEQYF. This chain joins TRBV12-5 and TRBJ2-7, with D uncertain. Between the trimmed V and J ends, which lost 1 base and 1 base, there was a span of 5 bases. Per the germline V gene, CDR1 is LGHNT and CDR2 is FRNRAP. The CDR3 contains 13 residues.

This sequence joins TRBV6-6 and TRBJ1-2, with 7 bases fitting TRBD1. CDR1 and CDR2 from the germline V gene are MNHNY and SVGAGI (reference sequence). With 8 bases clipped from V and 0 bases from J, the junction kept 9 bases outside the gene matches. The CDR3 spans 15 residues. CDR3 DNA: TGTGCCAGCGGCGCCAGGGGGAGTACTAACTATGGCTACACCTTC. Amino acid sequence: CASGARGSTNYGYTF.

The chain employs TRBV6-1 and TRBJ1-1, with unresolved D. Trimming took 3 bases from V and 6 from J, leaving 11 bases between them. The CDR3 consists of 13 residues. The germline V gene encodes CDR1 MNHNS and CDR2 SASEGT. For the CDR3, the DNA is TGTGCCAGCAGTGATCCCAGTCATCCTGAAGCTTTCTTT. This codes for CASSDPSHPEAFF.

The table lists this clone with a few counts. This chain uses TRBV19 with TRBJ1-4; 7 bases align to TRBD1. Germline CDR1 and CDR2: LNHDA and SQIVND (reference sequence). CDR3 length equals 15 residues. With V trimmed by 4 bases and J by 8 bases, 10 bases remained unmatched. The DNA for the CDR3 is TGTGCCAGTAGTAATCGACAGGGCCAAGGGGAAAAACTGTTTTTT. Translated, it gives CASSNRQGQGEKLFF.

The chain is built from TRBV5-1 and TRBJ2-5; D is perhaps TRBD2 (5 bases). V lost 1 base and J 2 bases, leaving 6 bases between the germline ends. The length of the CDR3 is 13 residues. CDR1 is SGHRS and CDR2 is YFSETQ in the germline V gene. DNA for the CDR3: TGCGCCAGCAGCTTGCCGGGGCAAGAGACCCAGTACTTC. Translated, it gives CASSLPGQETQYF.

The CDR3 sequence is CASSTLVLGPYEQYF. In DNA, the CDR3 is TGTGCCAGTAGTACCCTCGTACTAGGCCCCTACGAGCAGTACTTC. The chain has TRBV19 and TRBJ2-7, with D possibly TRBD2 on 5 matching bases. Germline V gives CDR1 LNHDA, CDR2 SQIVND (reference sequence). The CDR3 has 15 amino acids. Trimming pared 4 bases from V and 2 bases from J, leaving 15 bases between.